Below, 17 T cell receptor beta chains from the same sample are listed, as sequenced in a study of blood T cell repertoires in COVID-19. Sequencing was performed with immunoSEQ multiplex PCR; in TCRdb, only in-frame clones are kept and a portion is missing. The table includes 150,000 to 180,000 clones, over 60% detected once. The specimen sequenced was peripheral blood. Receptors originate from a man older than 75 with acute or convalescent COVID-19.

The chain has TRBV18 and TRBJ2-2; TRBD1 matches 9 bases. The CDR3 is made up of 15 amino acids. V lost 3 bases to trimming and J lost 4 bases; unmatched junction nucleotides: 3. Germline V gene lookup returns CDR1 KGHSH and CDR2 LQKENI. Written as DNA, the CDR3 is TGTGCCAGCTCACCCTGGGACAGGGTCACCGGGGAGCTGTTTTTT. It encodes CASSPWDRVTGELFF.

The chain is built from TRBV28 and TRBJ2-7; D perhaps matches TRBD2 (6 bases). V lost 4 bases and J 1 base, leaving 14 bases between the germline ends. The germline V gene has CDR1 MDHEN and CDR2 SYDVKM. CDR3 length: 15 residues. The CDR3 loop reads CASSSPTGVSYEQYV. CDR3 bases: TGTGCCAGCAGTTCCCCGACGGGGGTGTCCTACGAGCAGTACGTC.

J is TRBJ2-2 and V is TRBV5-4, with TRBD2 matching 12 bases. The trim removed 9 bases at V and 3 bases at J, leaving 6 bases unmatched. This CDR3 is built from 15 residues. Germline loops: CDR1 SGHNT, CDR2 YYREEE (reference sequence). The CDR3 loop reads CATTSGGPHTGELFF. The CDR3 region has the DNA TGTGCCACCACTAGCGGGGGGCCACACACCGGGGAGCTGTTTTTT.

The CDR3, as DNA: TGTGCCAGCAGGCCAGACTCAAACACCGGGGAGCTGTTTTTT. This sequence encodes CASRPDSNTGELFF. The chain couples TRBV28 to TRBJ2-2; no clear D gene. Germline loops: CDR1 MDHEN, CDR2 SYDVKM. Trimming left V 6 bases short and J 2 bases short, with 10 bases between. The CDR3 totals 14 residues.

In DNA form, the CDR3 reads TGTGCCAGCAGTTACTCCGTGGCAGTGAATCAGCCCCAGCATTTT. It specifies CASSYSVAVNQPQHF. V usage is TRBV6-2 or TRBV6-3 and J usage is TRBJ1-5; D unresolved. V gave up 0 bases and J gave up 4 bases, with 10 bases separating them. This CDR3 contains 15 residues. Per the germline V gene, CDR1 is MNHEY and CDR2 is SVGEGT.

The V call is TRBV7-2, the J call TRBJ2-7; 10 bases are a match to TRBD1. CDR3 length: 15 amino acids. The V gene's germline CDR1 is SGHTA and CDR2 FQGNSA. V gave up 1 base and J gave up 6 bases; unmatched junction bases: 6. Here the CDR3 reads CASSLEGTGAFEQYF. The CDR3 DNA reads TGTGCCAGCAGCTTAGAAGGGACAGGGGCTTTCGAGCAGTACTTC.

The chain employs TRBV3-1 (or the pseudogene TRBV3-2) and TRBJ1-2; D is perhaps TRBD1 (6 bases). V was trimmed by 5 bases and J by 4 bases, leaving 20 bases between them. Germline lookup yields CDR1 LGHDT and CDR2 YNNKEL (reference sequence). The CDR3 has 16 residues. The CDR3 loop reads CASSRGFPTEIYGYTF. The CDR3 DNA reads as TGTGCCAGCAGCAGGGGGTTCCCCACCGAGATCTATGGCTACACCTTC.

The chain has TRBV4-3 and TRBJ2-7, with no clear D. There are 14 residues in the CDR3. CDR1 is LGHNA, CDR2 YSLEER, per germline. V lost 1 base, J lost 1 base, and 8 bases lay in between. CDR3 nucleotides: TGCGCCAGCAGCCAAGTCCGGAGTTCCTACGAGCAGTACTTC. Amino acid sequence: CASSQVRSSYEQYF.

J is TRBJ1-2 and V is TRBV11-2, with 10 bases aligning to TRBD1. Germline V gene sequence: CDR1 SGHAT, CDR2 FQNNGV. V was pared by 4 bases and J by 7 bases, with 3 bases of the junction left unmatched. The CDR3 has 13 residues. The CDR3 region has the DNA TGTGCCAGCAGCTCGGGACAGGGGCTTGGCTACACCTTC. Encoded protein: CASSSGQGLGYTF.

This CDR3 reads CASSLPSGAPSTDTQYF. The CDR3 DNA reads TGCGCCAGCAGCTTGCCTAGCGGGGCACCTAGCACAGATACGCAGTATTTT. The rearrangement uses TRBV5-1 and TRBJ2-3, with 9 positions matching TRBD2. V shed 1 base, J shed 0 bases, and the junction held 6 bases outside the gene matches. CDR3 length equals 17 residues. Germline CDR1 SGHRS, CDR2 YFSETQ.

The chain carries TRBV19 and TRBJ1-1, with 7 nucleotides matching TRBD1. Germline CDR1 and CDR2: LNHDA and SQIVND (reference sequence). V gave up 7 bases and J gave up 6 bases; unmatched junction bases: 11. The CDR3 consists of 14 residues. The CDR3 DNA sequence: TGTGCCAGTAATCTAAGGGGGCGCGGGTCTGAAGCTTTCTTT. Its protein product is CASNLRGRGSEAFF.

The V gene is TRBV6-2 or TRBV6-3, the J gene TRBJ1-2, with D uncertain. The CDR3 extends over 12 amino acids. Trimming left V 5 bases short and J 4 bases short, with 8 bases between. Per the germline V gene, CDR1 is MNHEY and CDR2 is SVGEGT. CDR3 amino acids: CASSEAAYGYTF. The CDR3 coding sequence is TGTGCCAGCAGTGAGGCTGCCTATGGCTACACCTTC.

The V gene is TRBV9, the J gene TRBJ1-4; the D is unclear. Germline CDR1 SGDLS, CDR2 YYNGEE. V dropped 10 bases and J dropped 7 bases, with 17 bases sitting between them. This CDR3 is built from 13 residues. The CDR3, as DNA: TGTGCCTCCGCGGGAGGGATGGGTGAAAAACTGTTTTTT. It encodes CASAGGMGEKLFF. Supplemented by reference TRBV9 and TRBJ1-4, the full variable domain reads DSGVTQTPKHLITATGQRVTLRCSPRSGDLSVYWYQQSLDQGLQFLIQYYNGEERAKGNILERFSAQQFPDLHSELNLSSLELGDSALYFCASAGGMGEKLFFGSGTQLSVL.

On this clone: This specimen includes other DNA sequences encoding the same CDR3. V usage is TRBV4-1 and J usage is TRBJ2-5; 15 bases match TRBD2. Germline CDR1 MGHRA, CDR2 YSYEKL. There are 18 residues in the CDR3. The V segment lost 0 bases and the J segment 2 bases; nucleotides outside the gene matches: 4. CDR3 protein: CASSQDTGLAGGQETQYF. The CDR3 DNA reads TGCGCCAGCAGCCAAGATACAGGACTAGCGGGGGGGCAAGAGACCCAGTACTTC.

There are a few counts of this clone. The J gene is TRBJ2-7, the V gene TRBV14, with 8 bases lining up with TRBD1. CDR1 and CDR2 (germline): SGHDN, FVKESK. J lost 8 bases, V lost 3 bases, and 3 bases had no gene match. The CDR3 is made up of 12 amino acids. In DNA form, the CDR3 reads TGTGCCAGCAGCCAGGACAGGGTCCAGCAGTACTTC. It is translated as CASSQDRVQQYF.

The chain joins TRBV5-8 to TRBJ2-1; the D gene is possibly TRBD1 (5 bases). Trimming left V 7 bases short and J 2 bases short, with 16 bases between. The CDR3 is 15 residues long. CDR1 and CDR2 from the germline V gene are SGHTS and YDEGEE. CDR3: CASPRGSRTYNEQFF. CDR3 DNA sequence: TGTGCCAGCCCTAGGGGCAGCAGAACCTACAATGAGCAGTTCTTC.

The genes are TRBV7-8 and TRBJ1-3; TRBD1 might be the D (6 bases). Germline V gives CDR1 SGHVS, CDR2 FQNEAQ. The CDR3 is 17 residues long. Trimming took off 1 base at V and 4 bases at J, with 17 bases between the two ends. CDR3 protein: CASSLDRFGRGGNTIYF. The CDR3 DNA reads as TGTGCCAGCAGCTTAGATCGGTTCGGCAGGGGCGGAAACACCATATATTTT. Full variable domain (remainder filled in from reference TRBV7-8 and TRBJ1-3): GAGVSQSPRYKVAKRGQDVALRCDPISGHVSLFWYQQALGQGPEFLTYFQNEAQLDKSGLPSDRFFAERPEGSVSTLKIQRTQQEDSAVYLCASSLDRFGRGGNTIYFGEGSWLTVV.